The clone carrying this TCR beta chain was counted a few times. What it binds is unknown. The sample originates from a study of beta chain features in type 1 diabetes. At the level of the study: No patient-donor differences in age, gender, total cells or subset yield. Study-level results: Type 1 diabetes patients showed a moderate but significant shortening of TCRB CDR3s in all four CD4+ subsets.

Expressed TCRB transcripts were sequenced because the isolated RNA had all been reverse transcribed beforehand. Data came from immunoSEQ multiplex PCR; TCRdb stores just in-frame clones and leaves some out. The sample includes hundreds of thousands of clones, over 9.5% seen only once; the top ten take around 0.015%. It was via CD45RO/CCR7/CD25/CD127/CD95/CD27 that CD4+ naive, central memory, regulatory and stem cell-like memory cells were sorted. This clonotype was sampled from a man younger than 30 in good health. The material sequenced was naive CD4+ T cells from blood.

The CDR3 spells CAIQGSSYEQYF. The CDR3 DNA reads TGTGCCATCCAAGGGAGTTCCTACGAGCAGTACTTC. The chain is built from TRBV10-3 and TRBJ2-7; tentatively, D is TRBD2 (5 bases). Trimming left V 8 bases short and J 1 base short, with 9 bases between. The CDR3 is 12 amino acids. Per germline, CDR1 ENHRY and CDR2 SYGVKD.